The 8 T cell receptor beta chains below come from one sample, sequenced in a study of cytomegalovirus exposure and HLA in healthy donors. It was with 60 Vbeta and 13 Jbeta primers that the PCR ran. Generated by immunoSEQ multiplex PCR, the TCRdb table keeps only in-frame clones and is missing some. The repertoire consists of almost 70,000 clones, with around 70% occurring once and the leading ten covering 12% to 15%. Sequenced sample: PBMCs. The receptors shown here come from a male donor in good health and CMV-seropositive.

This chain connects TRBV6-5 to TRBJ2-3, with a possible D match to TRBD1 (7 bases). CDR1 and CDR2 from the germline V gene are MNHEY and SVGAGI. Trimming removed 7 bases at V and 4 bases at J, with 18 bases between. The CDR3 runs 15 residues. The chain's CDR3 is CASISAGGRADTQYF. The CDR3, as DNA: TGTGCCAGCATATCGGCAGGGGGGCGGGCAGATACGCAGTATTTT.

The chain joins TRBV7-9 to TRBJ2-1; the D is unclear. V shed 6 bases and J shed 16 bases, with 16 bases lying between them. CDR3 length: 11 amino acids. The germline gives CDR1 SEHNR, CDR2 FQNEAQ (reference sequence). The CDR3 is CASSPNYPKFF. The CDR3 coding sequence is TGTGCCAGCAGTCCAAACTACCCGAAATTCTTC. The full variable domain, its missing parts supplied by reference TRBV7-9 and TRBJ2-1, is DTGVSQNPRHKITKRGQNVTFRCDPISEHNRLYWYRQTLGQGPEFLTYFQNEAQLEKSRLLSDRFSAERPKGSFSTLEIQRTEQGDSAMYLCASSPNYPKFFGPGTRLTVL.

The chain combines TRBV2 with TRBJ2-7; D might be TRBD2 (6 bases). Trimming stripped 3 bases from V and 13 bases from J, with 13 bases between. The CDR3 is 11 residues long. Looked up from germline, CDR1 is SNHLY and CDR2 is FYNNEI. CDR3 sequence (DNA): TGTGCCAGCAGTGATGGCGGGAAACTCTACTTC. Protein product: CASSDGGKLYF.

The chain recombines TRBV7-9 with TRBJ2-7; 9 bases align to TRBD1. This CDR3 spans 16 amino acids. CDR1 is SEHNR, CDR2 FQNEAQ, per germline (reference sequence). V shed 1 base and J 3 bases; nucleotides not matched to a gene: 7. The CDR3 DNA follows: TGTGCCAGCAGCTTAGGGGGTGGGGGACAGGGCTACGAGCAGTACTTC. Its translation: CASSLGGGGQGYEQYF.

CDR3 sequence (DNA): TGCGCCAGCAGCCAAGGGATTCGGGGAGGGGGTCTGAATGAGCAGTTCTTC. It yields the protein CASSQGIRGGGLNEQFF. The gene calls are TRBV4-1 and TRBJ2-1, with D perhaps TRBD2 (7 bases). Germline-derived CDR1 and CDR2 are MGHRA and YSYEKL. V was cut by 1 base and J by 7 bases, with 20 bases left in between. This CDR3 is built from 17 residues.

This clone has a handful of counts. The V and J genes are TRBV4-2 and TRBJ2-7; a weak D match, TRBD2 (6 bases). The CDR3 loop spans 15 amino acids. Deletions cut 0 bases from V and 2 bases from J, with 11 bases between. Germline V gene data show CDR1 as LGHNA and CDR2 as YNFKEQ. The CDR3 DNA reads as TGTGCCAGCAGCCAAGATCCTAGCGAGACCTACGAGCAGTACTTC. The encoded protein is CASSQDPSETYEQYF.

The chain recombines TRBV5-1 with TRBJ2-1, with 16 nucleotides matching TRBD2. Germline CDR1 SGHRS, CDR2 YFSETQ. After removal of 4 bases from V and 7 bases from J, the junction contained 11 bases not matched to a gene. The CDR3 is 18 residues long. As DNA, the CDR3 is TGCGCCAGCAGCCGCACCGGGACTAGCGGGAGGGCCGGTAATGAGCAGTTCTTC. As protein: CASSRTGTSGRAGNEQFF. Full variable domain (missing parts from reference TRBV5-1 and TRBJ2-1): KAGVTQTPRYLIKTRGQQVTLSCSPISGHRSVSWYQQTPGQGLQFLFEYFSETQRNKGNFPGRFSGRQFSNSRSEMNVSTLELGDSALYLCASSRTGTSGRAGNEQFFGPGTRLTVL.

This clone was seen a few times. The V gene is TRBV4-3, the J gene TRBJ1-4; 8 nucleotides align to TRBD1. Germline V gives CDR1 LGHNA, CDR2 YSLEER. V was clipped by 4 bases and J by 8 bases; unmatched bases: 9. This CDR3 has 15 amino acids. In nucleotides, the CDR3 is TGCGCCAGCAGCCTTACTTGGACAGGGAACGAAAAACTGTTTTTT. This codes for CASSLTWTGNEKLFF.